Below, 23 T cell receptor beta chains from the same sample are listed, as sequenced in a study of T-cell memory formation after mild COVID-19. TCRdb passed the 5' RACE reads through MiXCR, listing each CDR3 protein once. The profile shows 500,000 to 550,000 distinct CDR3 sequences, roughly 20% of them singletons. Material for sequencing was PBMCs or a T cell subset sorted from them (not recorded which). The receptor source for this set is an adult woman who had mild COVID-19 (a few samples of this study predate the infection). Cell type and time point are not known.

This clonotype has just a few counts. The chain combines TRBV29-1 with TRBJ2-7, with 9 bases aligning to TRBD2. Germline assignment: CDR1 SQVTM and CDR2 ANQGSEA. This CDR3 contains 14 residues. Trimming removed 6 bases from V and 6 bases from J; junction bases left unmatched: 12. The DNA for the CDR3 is TGCAGCGTCCTACCGGGACTAGCTCGGGGCGAGCAGTACTTC. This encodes CSVLPGLARGEQYF.

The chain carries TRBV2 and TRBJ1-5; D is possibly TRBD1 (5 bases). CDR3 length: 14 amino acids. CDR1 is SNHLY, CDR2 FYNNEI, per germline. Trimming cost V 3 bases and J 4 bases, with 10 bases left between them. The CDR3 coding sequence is TGTGCCAGCAGTGATGGGCCAGGGAATCAGCCCCAGCATTTT. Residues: CASSDGPGNQPQHF.

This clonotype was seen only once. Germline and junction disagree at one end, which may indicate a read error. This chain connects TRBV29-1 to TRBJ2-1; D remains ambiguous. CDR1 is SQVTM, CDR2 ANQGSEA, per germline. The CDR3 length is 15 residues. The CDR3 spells CSVTLGRASYTEQFF. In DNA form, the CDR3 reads TGCAGCGTTACACTCGGGCGTGCCTCCTACACTGAGCAGTTCTTC.

The CDR3 loop reads CASSFQPQHF. DNA for the CDR3: TGTGCCAGCAGCTTTCAGCCCCAGCATTTT. The chain combines TRBV5-8 with TRBJ1-5; no reliable D call. Germline CDR1 and CDR2: SGHTS and YDEGEE. V dropped 2 bases and J dropped 6 bases, with 0 bases sitting between them. This CDR3 spans 10 amino acids.

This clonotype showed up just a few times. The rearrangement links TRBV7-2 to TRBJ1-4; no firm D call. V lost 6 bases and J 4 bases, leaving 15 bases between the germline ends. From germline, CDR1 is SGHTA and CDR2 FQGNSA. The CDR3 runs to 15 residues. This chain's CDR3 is CASSSRGLGNEKLFF. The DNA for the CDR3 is TGTGCCAGCAGTTCTAGAGGGTTGGGTAATGAAAAACTGTTTTTT.

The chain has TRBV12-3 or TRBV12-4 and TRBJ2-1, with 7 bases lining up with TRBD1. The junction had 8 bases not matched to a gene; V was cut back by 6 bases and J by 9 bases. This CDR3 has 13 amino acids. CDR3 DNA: TGTGCCAGCAGATCAACAGGGGTGGGTGAGCAGTTCTTC. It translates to CASRSTGVGEQFF.

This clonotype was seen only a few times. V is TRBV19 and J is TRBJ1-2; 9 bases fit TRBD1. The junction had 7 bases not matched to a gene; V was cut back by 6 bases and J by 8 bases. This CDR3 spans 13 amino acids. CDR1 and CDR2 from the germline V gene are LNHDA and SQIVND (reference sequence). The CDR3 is CASRPGQGGGYTF. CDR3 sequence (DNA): TGTGCCAGTAGGCCGGGACAGGGTGGCGGCTACACCTTC.

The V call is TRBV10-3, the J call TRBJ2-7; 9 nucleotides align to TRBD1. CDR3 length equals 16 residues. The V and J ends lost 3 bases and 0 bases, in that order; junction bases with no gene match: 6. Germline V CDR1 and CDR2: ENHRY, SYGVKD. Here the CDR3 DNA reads TGTGCCATCAGTGACAGGGACAGGGCTTACTCCTACGAGCAGTACTTC. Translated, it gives CAISDRDRAYSYEQYF.

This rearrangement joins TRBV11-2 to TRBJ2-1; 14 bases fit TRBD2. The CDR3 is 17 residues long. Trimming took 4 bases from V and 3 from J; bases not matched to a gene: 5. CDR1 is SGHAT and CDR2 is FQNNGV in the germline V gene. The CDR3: CASSSGTSGGYYNEQFF. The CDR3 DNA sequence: TGTGCCAGCAGCTCCGGGACTAGCGGGGGCTACTACAATGAGCAGTTCTTC.

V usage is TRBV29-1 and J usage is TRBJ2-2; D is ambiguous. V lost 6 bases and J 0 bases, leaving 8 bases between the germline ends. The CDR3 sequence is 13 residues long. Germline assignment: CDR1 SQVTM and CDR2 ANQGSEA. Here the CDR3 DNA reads TGCAGCGTAACACGGACGAACACCGGGGAGCTGTTTTTT. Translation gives CSVTRTNTGELFF.

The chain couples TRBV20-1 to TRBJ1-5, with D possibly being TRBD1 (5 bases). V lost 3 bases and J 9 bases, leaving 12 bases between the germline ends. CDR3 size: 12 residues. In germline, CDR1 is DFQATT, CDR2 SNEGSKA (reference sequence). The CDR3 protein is CSARGPVLPQHF. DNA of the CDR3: TGCAGTGCTAGGGGACCCGTTCTGCCCCAGCATTTT.

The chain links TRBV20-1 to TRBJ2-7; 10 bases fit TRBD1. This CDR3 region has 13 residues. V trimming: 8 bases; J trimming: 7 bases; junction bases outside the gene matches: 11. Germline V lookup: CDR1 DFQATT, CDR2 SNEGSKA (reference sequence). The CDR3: CSTGTGVGREQYF. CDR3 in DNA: TGCAGTACCGGGACAGGGGTCGGTAGGGAGCAGTACTTC.

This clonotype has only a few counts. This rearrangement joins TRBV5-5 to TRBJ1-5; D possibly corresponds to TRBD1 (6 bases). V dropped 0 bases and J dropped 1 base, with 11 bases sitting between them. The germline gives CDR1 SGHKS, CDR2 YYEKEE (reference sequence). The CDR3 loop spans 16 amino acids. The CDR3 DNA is TGTGCCAGCAGCTTGGGTCCAGGGGTAAGCAATCAGCCCCAGCATTTT. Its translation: CASSLGPGVSNQPQHF.

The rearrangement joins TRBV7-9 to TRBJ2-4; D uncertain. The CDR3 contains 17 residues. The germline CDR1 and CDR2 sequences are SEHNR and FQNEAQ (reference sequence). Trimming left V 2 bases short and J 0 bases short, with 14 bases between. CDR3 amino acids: CASSLPGSEVAKNIQYF. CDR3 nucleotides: TGTGCCAGCAGCTTACCGGGCAGCGAAGTAGCCAAAAACATTCAGTACTTC.

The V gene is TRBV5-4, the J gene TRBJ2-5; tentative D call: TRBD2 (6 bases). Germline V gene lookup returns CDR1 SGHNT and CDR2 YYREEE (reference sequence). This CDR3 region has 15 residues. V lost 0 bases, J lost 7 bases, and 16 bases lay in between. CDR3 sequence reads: CASSLGSGRGGTQYF. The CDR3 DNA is TGTGCCAGCAGCTTGGGCAGCGGGCGTGGGGGGACCCAGTACTTC.

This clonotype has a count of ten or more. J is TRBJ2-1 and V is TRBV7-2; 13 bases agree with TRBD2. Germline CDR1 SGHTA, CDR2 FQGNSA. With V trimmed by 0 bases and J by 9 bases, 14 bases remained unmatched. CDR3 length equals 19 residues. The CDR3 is CASSLAPRLAGGPLVEQFF. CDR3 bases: TGTGCCAGCAGCTTAGCGCCAAGACTAGCGGGAGGCCCCTTGGTTGAGCAGTTCTTC. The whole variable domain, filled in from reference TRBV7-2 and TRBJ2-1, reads GAGVSQSPSNKVTEKGKDVELRCDPISGHTALYWYRQSLGQGLEFLIYFQGNSAPDKSGLPSDRFSAERTGGSVSTLTIQRTQQEDSAVYLCASSLAPRLAGGPLVEQFFGPGTRLTVL.

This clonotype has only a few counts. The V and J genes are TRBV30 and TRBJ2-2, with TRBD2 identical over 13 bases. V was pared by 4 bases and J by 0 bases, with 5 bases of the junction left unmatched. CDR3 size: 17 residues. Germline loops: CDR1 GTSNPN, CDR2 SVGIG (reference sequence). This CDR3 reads CAWNGLAGDANTGELFF. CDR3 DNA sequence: TGTGCCTGGAACGGACTAGCGGGGGACGCGAACACCGGGGAGCTGTTTTTT.

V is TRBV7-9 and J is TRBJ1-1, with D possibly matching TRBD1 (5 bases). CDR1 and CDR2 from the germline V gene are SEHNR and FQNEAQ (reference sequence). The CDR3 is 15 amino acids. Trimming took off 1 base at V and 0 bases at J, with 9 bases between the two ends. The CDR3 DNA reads TGTGCCAGCAGCTTAGGGGAGGGGTTGAACACTGAAGCTTTCTTT. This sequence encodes CASSLGEGLNTEAFF.

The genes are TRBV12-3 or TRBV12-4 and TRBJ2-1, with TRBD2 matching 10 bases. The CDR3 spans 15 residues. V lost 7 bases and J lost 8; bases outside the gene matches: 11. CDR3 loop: CASTLLAGRVDEQFF. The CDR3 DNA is TGTGCCAGCACCCTACTAGCGGGAAGGGTCGATGAGCAGTTCTTC.

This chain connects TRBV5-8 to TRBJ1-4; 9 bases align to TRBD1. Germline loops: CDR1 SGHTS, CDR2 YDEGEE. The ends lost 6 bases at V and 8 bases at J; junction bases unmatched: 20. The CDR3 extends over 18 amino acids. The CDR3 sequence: CASIPPTRDRERGEKLFF. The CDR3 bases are TGTGCCAGCATCCCACCGACCCGGGACAGGGAAAGGGGGGAAAAACTGTTTTTT.

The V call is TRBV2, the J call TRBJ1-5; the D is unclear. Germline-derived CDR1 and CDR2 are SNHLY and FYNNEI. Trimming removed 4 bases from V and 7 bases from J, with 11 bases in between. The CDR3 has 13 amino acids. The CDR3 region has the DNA TGTGCCAGCAGTGGGCAGGTGGTCCAGCCCCAGCATTTT. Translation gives CASSGQVVQPQHF.

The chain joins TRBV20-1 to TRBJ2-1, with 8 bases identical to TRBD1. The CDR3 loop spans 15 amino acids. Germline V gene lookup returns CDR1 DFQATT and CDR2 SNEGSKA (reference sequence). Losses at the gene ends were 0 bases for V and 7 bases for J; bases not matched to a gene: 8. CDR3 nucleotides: TGCAGTGCTAGAGAGACAGGGGTCGACGGGAATGAGCAGTTCTTC. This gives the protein CSARETGVDGNEQFF.

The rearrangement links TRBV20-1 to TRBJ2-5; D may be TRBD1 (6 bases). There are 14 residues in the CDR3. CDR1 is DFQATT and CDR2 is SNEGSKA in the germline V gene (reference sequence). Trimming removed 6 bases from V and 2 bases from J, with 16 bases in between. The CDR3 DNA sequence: TGCAGTGCCCGGAGCATGACAGGACAAGAGACCCAGTACTTC. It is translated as CSARSMTGQETQYF.